This T cell receptor (beta chain) originates from a study of T cell changes during pregnancy in multiple sclerosis. The CDR3 spans 20 residues. Germline V lookup: CDR1 MNHNS, CDR2 SASEGT. After removal of 1 base from V and 6 bases from J, the junction contained 20 bases not matched to a gene. Here immunoSEQ multiplex PCR was the method, and the copy in TCRdb shows in-frame clones only, minus some. This sample has about 59,000 clones, with about 95% found just once. The clonotype comes from a female donor with multiple sclerosis, enrolled in a pregnancy study. The chain combines TRBV6-1 with TRBJ2-1, with 8 bases lining up with TRBD1. This material consisted of CD8+ T cells from peripheral blood mononuclear cells, taken after pregnancy. In DNA, the CDR3 is TGTGCCAGCAGTGAAGTATGGGGGGTGGGTGAGGACAGGGTTGTCAATGAGCAGTTCTTC. Translating it yields CASSEVWGVGEDRVVNEQFF.